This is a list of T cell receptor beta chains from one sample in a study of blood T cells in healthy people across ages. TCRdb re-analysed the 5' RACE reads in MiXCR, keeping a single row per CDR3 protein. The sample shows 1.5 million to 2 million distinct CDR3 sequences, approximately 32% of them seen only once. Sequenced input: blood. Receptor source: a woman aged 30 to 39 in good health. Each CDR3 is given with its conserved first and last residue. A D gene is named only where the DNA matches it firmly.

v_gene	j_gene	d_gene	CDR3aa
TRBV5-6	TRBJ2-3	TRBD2	CASSGPGLGRDTQYF
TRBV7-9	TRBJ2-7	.	CASSLATVSGDNSYEQYF
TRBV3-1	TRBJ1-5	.	CASIFRGSDQPQHF
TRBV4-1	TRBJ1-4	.	CASSQEQSLRALFF
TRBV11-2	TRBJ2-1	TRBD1	CASLETGPYNEQFF
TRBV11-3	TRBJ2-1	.	CASSQNPPLSAYNEQFF
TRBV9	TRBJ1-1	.	CASSLLRVATEAFF
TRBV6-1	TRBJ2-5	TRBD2	CASSELSRGGQETQYF
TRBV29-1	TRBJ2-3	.	CSVGVLSVEDTQYF
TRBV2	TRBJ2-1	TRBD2	CASAPPTSADEQFF
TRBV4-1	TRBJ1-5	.	CASGQVHNQPQHF
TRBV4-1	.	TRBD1	CAGSSSRTGGTYEQYF
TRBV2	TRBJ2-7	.	CASSEGRTEQYF
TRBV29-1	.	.	CSVLWSGYVEQYF
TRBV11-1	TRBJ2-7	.	CTSRSRYSSYEQYF
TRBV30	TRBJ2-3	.	CAWSVIGSDTQYF